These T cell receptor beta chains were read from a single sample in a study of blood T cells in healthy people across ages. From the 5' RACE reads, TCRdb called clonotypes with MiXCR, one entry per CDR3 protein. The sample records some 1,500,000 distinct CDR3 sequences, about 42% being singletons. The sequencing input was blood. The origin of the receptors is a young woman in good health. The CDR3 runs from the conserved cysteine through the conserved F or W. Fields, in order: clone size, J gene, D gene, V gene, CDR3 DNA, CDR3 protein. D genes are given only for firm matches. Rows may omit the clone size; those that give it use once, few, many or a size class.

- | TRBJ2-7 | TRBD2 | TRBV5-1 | TGCGCCAGCAGTCTTGGGACTAGCGATTACTACGAGCAGTACTTC | CASSLGTSDYYEQYF
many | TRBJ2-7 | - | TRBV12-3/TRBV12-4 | TGTGCCAGCAGTCCGACAGTTTACGAGCAGTACTTC | CASSPTVYEQYF
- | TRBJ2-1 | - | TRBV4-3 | TGCGCCAGCAGCCGAGCGATGGACAATGAGCAGTTCTTC | CASSRAMDNEQFF
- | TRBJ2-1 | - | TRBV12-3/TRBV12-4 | TGTGCCAGCAGTTCGTCCCGGGACACGAATGAGCAGTTCTTC | CASSSSRDTNEQFF
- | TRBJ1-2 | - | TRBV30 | TGTGCCTGGAGGCCCTCGCCCACCCCTTATGGCTACACCTTC | CAWRPSPTPYGYTF
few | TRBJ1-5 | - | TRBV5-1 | TGCGCCAGCAGTACAGAAGGCGATCAGCCCCAGCATTTT | CASSTEGDQPQHF
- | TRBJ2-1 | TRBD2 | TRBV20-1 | TGCAGTGCTAGAGATCAATTAGCGGGGGGGAGGAATGAGCAGTTCTTC | CSARDQLAGGRNEQFF
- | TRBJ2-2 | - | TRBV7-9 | TGTGCCAGCAGCAGCCACGGACTACCTAACACCGGGGAGCTGTTTTTT | CASSSHGLPNTGELFF
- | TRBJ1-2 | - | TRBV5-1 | TGCCCCAGCAGCTTGGAGCCAAACTATGGCTACACCTTC | CPSSLEPNYGYTF
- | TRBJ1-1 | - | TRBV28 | TGTGCCAGCAAACAATATACACCCCCTGAAGCTTTCTTT | CASKQYTPPEAFF
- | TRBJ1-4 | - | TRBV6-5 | TGTGCCAGCAGTTCCATGGACAGTCTCGAAAAACTGTTTTTT | CASSSMDSLEKLFF
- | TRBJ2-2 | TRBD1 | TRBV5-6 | TGTGCCAGCAGCTTGGGACAGGGTGGCGGAACCGGGGAGCTGTTTTTT | CASSLGQGGGTGELFF
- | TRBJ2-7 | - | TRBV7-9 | TGTGCCAGCAGCTTTTCCAGGGCAAACCTAGATTACGAGCAGTACTTC | CASSFSRANLDYEQYF
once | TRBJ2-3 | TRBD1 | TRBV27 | TGTGCCAGCAGTCCCACCAACCCAGGGGGCGAGGGTATCACAGATACGCAGTATTTT | CASSPTNPGGEGITDTQYF
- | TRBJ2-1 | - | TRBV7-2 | TGTGCCAGCAGCTTAGGTAGCGCCAACTACAATGAGCAGTTCTTC | CASSLGSANYNEQFF
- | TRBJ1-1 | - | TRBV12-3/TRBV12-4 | TGTGCCAGCAGTTTCGGGCCCACTGAAGCTTTCTTT | CASSFGPTEAFF
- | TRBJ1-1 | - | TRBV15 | TGTGCCACCAGCATGGACAGGAACACTGAAGCTTTCTTT | CATSMDRNTEAFF
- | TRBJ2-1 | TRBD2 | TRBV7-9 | TGTGCCAGCAGCGAACGACTAGCGGGGGGGTTTGTCGAGCAGTTCTTC | CASSERLAGGFVEQFF
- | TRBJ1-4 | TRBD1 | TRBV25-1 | TGTGCCAGCAGTGAAGAAAACTGGGACAGCTCCCTGTTTTTT | CASSEENWDSSLFF
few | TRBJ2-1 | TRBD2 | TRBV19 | TGTGCCAGTAGTAGGGTTTACGGGGGGGCTTCTAATGAGCAGTTCTTC | CASSRVYGGASNEQFF
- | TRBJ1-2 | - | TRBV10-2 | TGCGCCAGCTACACGGGATTTGGGCATGGCTACACCTTC | CASYTGFGHGYTF
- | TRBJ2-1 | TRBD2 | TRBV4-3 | TGCGCCAGCAGCCAAGAACCCAGCGGGAGTGGCAGTGAGCAGTTCTTC | CASSQEPSGSGSEQFF
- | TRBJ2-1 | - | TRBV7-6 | TGTGCCAGCAGTTCAACAGGGCAGGCGTACAATGAGCAGTTCTTC | CASSSTGQAYNEQFF
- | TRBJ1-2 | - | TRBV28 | TGTGCCAGCAGTTTACCGGGACCTATTAACTACACCTTC | CASSLPGPINYTF
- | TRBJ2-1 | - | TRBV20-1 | TGCAGTGTGTCCGGGAGTTCTCTTCGTGAGCAGTTCTTC | CSVSGSSLREQFF